This T cell receptor beta chain is from a study of identifying expanded T cells in peripheral blood. The study, taken as a whole, reports: Over approximately two and four weeks, about 15 and 18 clones changed, versus more than 1 between replicates. Two-week clone count variance significantly increased as total template count grew.

Profiled with immunoSEQ multiplex PCR; TCRdb holds only in-frame clones, not every one. The sample contains around 47,000 clones, 82% of which appear only once. The germline V gene encodes CDR1 MNHNS and CDR2 SASEGT. The CDR3 runs to 14 residues. Trimming pared 5 bases from V and 7 bases from J, leaving 15 bases between. This clone was recorded a few times. What it binds is not known. Collection occurred without any documented infections or immune events in donors. Sequencing input: blood. The chain recombines TRBV6-1 with TRBJ2-1, with D perhaps TRBD1 or TRBD2 (5 bases each). This TCR came from a person aged 18 to 75 in good health. The DNA for the CDR3 is TGTGCCAGCAGTCGGGACGGCCTACTAAATGAGCAGTTCTTC. It yields the protein CASSRDGLLNEQFF.